Listed below are T cell receptor beta chains from one sample, sequenced in a study of T cell responses to AZD1222 COVID-19 vaccine. Clones were sequenced by immunoSEQ multiplex PCR, and TCRdb holds only the in-frame ones, with some missing. The sample lists around 70,000 clones; approximately 90% were seen once. The source was peripheral blood, collected 28 days after the second AZD1222 dose. All receptors derive from an adult who received the AZD1222 COVID-19 vaccine. Each CDR3 is given with its conserved first and last residue. A D gene is named only where the DNA matches it firmly. Clone size is given for some rows only: seen once, a few or many times, or a class if the clone is expanded.

abundance	d_gene	v_gene	j_gene	CDR3aa	CDR3nt
few	TRBD2	TRBV29-1	TRBJ2-7	CSVELSGREGYEQYF	TGCAGCGTTGAACTGAGCGGGAGGGAAGGATACGAGCAGTACTTC
NA	NA	TRBV2	TRBJ2-3	CASSATSSTDTQYF	TGTGCCAGCAGTGCTACATCTAGCACAGATACGCAGTATTTT
NA	NA	TRBV6-5	TRBJ1-5	CASSYSSRGNQPQHF	TGTGCCAGCAGTTACTCGTCCAGGGGCAATCAGCCCCAGCATTTT
NA	NA	TRBV7-2	TRBJ1-1	CASRRFGGTEAFF	TGTGCCAGCAGACGGTTTGGGGGGACTGAAGCTTTCTTT
NA	TRBD1	TRBV30	TRBJ1-3	CAWSGTDRGWSGNTIYF	TGTGCCTGGAGTGGGACTGACAGGGGTTGGTCTGGAAACACCATATATTTT
NA	NA	TRBV18	TRBJ1-1	CAGLERMNTEAFF	TGTGCCGGTTTGGAAAGGATGAACACTGAAGCTTTCTTT
once	NA	TRBV4-2	TRBJ1-4	CASSTRTATNEKLFF	TGTGCCAGCAGCACCCGGACGGCGACTAATGAAAAACTGTTTTTT
NA	NA	TRBV7-6	TRBJ1-1	CASSLVARTNTEAFF	TGTGCCAGCAGCTTAGTTGCCAGGACAAACACTGAAGCTTTCTTT
NA	TRBD2	TRBV14	TRBJ2-2	CASSGGLAGVGGELFF	TGTGCCAGCAGCGGGGGACTAGCGGGAGTCGGCGGGGAGCTGTTTTTT
NA	NA	TRBV5-1	TRBJ2-1	CASRLGEPRDNEQFF	TGCGCCAGCAGGCTAGGAGAGCCCCGGGACAATGAGCAGTTCTTC
NA	NA	TRBV18	TRBJ1-2	CASSPPDTYYGYTF	TGTGCCAGCTCACCGCCTGACACTTACTATGGCTACACCTTC
NA	TRBD1	TRBV2	TRBJ2-6	CASSPGQGAGGANVLTF	TGTGCCAGCAGTCCCGGACAGGGCGCAGGTGGGGCCAACGTCCTGACTTTC
few	NA	TRBV3-1/TRBV3-2	TRBJ1-3	CASSQVDTGNTIYF	TGTGCCAGCAGCCAAGTGGACACTGGAAACACCATATATTTT
NA	TRBD2	TRBV18	TRBJ2-7	CASSPHSLVGGRVDEQYF	TGTGCCAGCTCACCACATTCCTTGGTCGGCGGGAGAGTGGACGAGCAGTACTTC
NA	TRBD1	TRBV5-5	TRBJ2-7	CASSLGQGAPYEQYF	TGTGCCAGCAGCCTGGGACAGGGGGCCCCCTACGAGCAGTACTTC
once	TRBD1	TRBV9	TRBJ1-2	CASSPQTGGVYGYTF	TGTGCCAGCAGCCCCCAGACAGGGGGGGTATATGGCTACACCTTC
NA	TRBD1	TRBV7-8	TRBJ1-3	CASSLWTGGLGNTIYF	TGTGCCAGCAGCTTGTGGACAGGGGGCCTTGGAAACACCATATATTTT
NA	TRBD2	TRBV5-4	TRBJ2-3	CASSLSGRVDTQYF	TGTGCCAGCAGCTTGAGCGGGAGGGTGGATACGCAGTATTTT
NA	NA	TRBV30	TRBJ2-5	CAWSGQFETQYF	TGTGCCTGGAGTGGACAGTTCGAGACCCAGTACTTC
once	NA	TRBV5-5	TRBJ2-7	CASTQGGGISYEQYF	TGTGCCAGCACCCAAGGGGGAGGAATCTCCTACGAGCAGTACTTC
NA	NA	TRBV2	TRBJ1-5	CASSVSGISNQPQHF	TGTGCCAGCAGTGTGTCGGGGATTAGCAATCAGCCCCAGCATTTT
NA	NA	TRBV7-3	TRBJ1-3	CASSATGSGNTIYF	TGTGCCAGCAGCGCCACAGGGTCTGGAAACACCATATATTTT
NA	TRBD1	TRBV5-1	TRBJ2-7	CASSLESRGIYEQYF	TGCGCCAGCAGCTTGGAGTCCAGGGGGATCTACGAGCAGTACTTC
NA	TRBD1	TRBV5-4	TRBJ1-5	CASSDRFWGQGNNQPQHF	TGTGCCAGCAGCGACCGATTTTGGGGACAGGGGAACAATCAGCCCCAGCATTTT
NA	NA	TRBV24-1	TRBJ2-3	CATSDRGARRYF	TGTGCCACCAGTGATCGAGGGGCGCGGCGGTATTTT
NA	NA	TRBV30	TRBJ2-2	CAWSIRAVGELFF	TGTGCCTGGAGTATTCGTGCGGTCGGGGAGCTGTTTTTT
NA	NA	TRBV6-5	TRBJ2-2	CASSSNTGELFF	TGTGCCAGCAGCTCGAACACCGGGGAGCTGTTTTTT
few	NA	TRBV7-6	TRBJ2-2	CASSLGIGDTGELFF	TGTGCCAGCAGCTTAGGGATTGGGGACACCGGGGAGCTGTTTTTT
few	NA	TRBV29-1	TRBJ1-2	CSVETTGRGHGYTF	TGCAGCGTTGAAACCACCGGGCGGGGGCATGGCTACACCTTC
NA	TRBD2	TRBV4-3	TRBJ2-7	CASSQGTSGSLSYEQYF	TGCGCCAGCAGCCAGGGGACTAGCGGGAGCCTCTCCTACGAGCAGTACTTC
few	NA	TRBV6-5	TRBJ2-1	CASSYSARANLEQFF	TGTGCCAGCAGTTACTCGGCGAGGGCTAATCTTGAGCAGTTCTTC
NA	NA	TRBV19	TRBJ1-5	CASTQRTASNQPQHF	TGTGCCAGTACCCAGAGGACAGCTAGCAATCAGCCCCAGCATTTT
NA	TRBD2	TRBV19	TRBJ2-1	CASSSGTSGSDEQFF	TGTGCCAGTAGTTCCGGGACTAGCGGGAGCGATGAGCAGTTCTTC
NA	NA	TRBV18	TRBJ1-5	CASSRLGPNQPQHF	TGTGCCAGCTCACGATTGGGTCCCAATCAGCCCCAGCATTTT
once	NA	TRBV9	TRBJ1-4	CASSVDGRNEKLFF	TGTGCCAGCAGCGTGGATGGGCGAAATGAAAAACTGTTTTTT
NA	TRBD2	TRBV7-3	TRBJ2-2	CASSLGRSGRDTGELFF	TGTGCCAGCAGCTTAGGACGTAGCGGGAGGGATACCGGGGAGCTGTTTTTT
NA	TRBD1	TRBV5-6	TRBJ2-5	CASSPIPGQGLYQETQYF	TGTGCCAGCAGCCCTATCCCGGGACAGGGTTTGTACCAAGAGACCCAGTACTTC
NA	NA	TRBV12-3/TRBV12-4	TRBJ1-6	CASSLVGGSPLHF	TGTGCCAGCAGTTTGGTGGGGGGTTCACCCCTCCACTTT
NA	NA	TRBV5-1	TRBJ1-2	CASSFGRGRNGYTF	TGCGCCAGCAGCTTCGGGCGGGGACGCAATGGCTACACCTTC
NA	NA	TRBV10-3	TRBJ1-1	CAISEIQGNTEAFF	TGTGCCATCAGTGAGATTCAGGGGAACACTGAAGCTTTCTTT
NA	NA	TRBV18	TRBJ1-5	CASSPDTLSNQPQHF	TGTGCCAGCTCACCGGACACCCTTAGCAATCAGCCCCAGCATTTT
NA	TRBD2	TRBV7-2	TRBJ2-1	CASSPGLAGASSYNEQFF	TGTGCCAGCAGCCCGGGACTAGCGGGGGCTAGCTCCTACAATGAGCAGTTCTTC
NA	NA	TRBV5-1	TRBJ2-5	CASRGETQYF	TGCGCCAGCAGGGGTGAGACCCAGTACTTC
NA	NA	TRBV7-2	TRBJ2-7	CASSLARQTLSYEQYF	TGTGCCAGCAGCCTCGCTCGACAGACTCTATCCTACGAGCAGTACTTC
once	NA	TRBV6-5	TRBJ2-4	CASSSGGLAVKNIQYF	TGTGCCAGCAGTTCAGGGGGGCTTGCAGTCAAAAACATTCAGTACTTC
NA	TRBD2	TRBV11-2	TRBJ2-1	CASSLDSGLAGSSYNEQFF	TGTGCCAGCAGCTTAGATTCAGGACTAGCGGGGAGCTCCTACAATGAGCAGTTCTTC
NA	NA	TRBV6-5	TRBJ1-6	CASSYSTDSNSPLHF	TGTGCCAGCAGTTACTCGACCGACTCAAATTCACCCCTCCACTTT
NA	NA	TRBV3-1/TRBV3-2	TRBJ2-5	CASSQQGPIGETQYF	TGTGCCAGCAGCCAACAAGGACCTATCGGGGAGACCCAGTACTTC
NA	TRBD2	TRBV2	TRBJ2-3	CATPTSGKTDTQYF	TGTGCCACCCCGACTAGCGGGAAGACAGATACGCAGTATTTT
NA	NA	TRBV2	TRBJ1-1	CASSVFGTEAFF	TGTGCCAGCAGTGTTTTCGGCACTGAAGCTTTCTTT
NA	NA	TRBV19	TRBJ1-2	CASSTPTRGYTF	TGTGCCAGTAGTACCCCCACTCGCGGCTACACCTTC